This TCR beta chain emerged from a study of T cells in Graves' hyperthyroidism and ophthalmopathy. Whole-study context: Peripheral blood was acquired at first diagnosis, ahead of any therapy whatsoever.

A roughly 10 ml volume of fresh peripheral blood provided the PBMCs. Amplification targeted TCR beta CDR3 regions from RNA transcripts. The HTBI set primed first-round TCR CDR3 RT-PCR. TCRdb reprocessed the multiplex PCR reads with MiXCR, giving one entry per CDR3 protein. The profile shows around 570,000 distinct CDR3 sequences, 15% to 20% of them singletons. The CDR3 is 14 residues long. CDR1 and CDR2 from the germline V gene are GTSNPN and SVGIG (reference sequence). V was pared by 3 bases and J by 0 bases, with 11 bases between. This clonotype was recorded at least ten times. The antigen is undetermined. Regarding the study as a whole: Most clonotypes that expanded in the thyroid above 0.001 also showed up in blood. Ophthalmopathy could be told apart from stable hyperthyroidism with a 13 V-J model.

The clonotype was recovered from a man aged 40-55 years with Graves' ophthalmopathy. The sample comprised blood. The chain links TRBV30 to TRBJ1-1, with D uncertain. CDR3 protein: CAWRVYSMNTEAFF. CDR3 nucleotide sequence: TGTGCCTGGAGGGTTTACAGCATGAACACTGAAGCTTTCTTT.